Listed here is a single T cell receptor (beta chain). The antigen it recognizes is unknown. Base qualities are not recorded, but no much larger clone differs from it by a single base. The data stem from a study of sequential checkpoint blockade in melanoma (dated by TCRdb to the late 2010s). As for the study more broadly: Patients were randomized 1:1 to first-line nivolumab followed by ipilimumab (arm A) or ipilimumab followed by nivolumab (arm B). Over 20 patients had matched tumor biopsies taken before treatment and at week 13, after single-agent nivolumab (arm A) or ipilimumab (arm B). Roughly three quarters of the matched tumor biopsy pairs taken before and after treatment were from the same lesion. Maintenance nivolumab came after both trial sequences. DNA from some 100 melanoma tumor samples collected before treatment underwent TCRbeta immunosequencing.

The sample's treatment or condition label is to be understood as: randomized to nivolumab then ipilimumab (arm A) or the reverse (arm B). Prior DNA-damaging chemotherapy had not been received by any trial patient. The samples were obtained from melanoma patients enrolled in CheckMate 064, an open-label, randomized phase II trial testing sequential checkpoint blockade. Genomic DNA from formalin-fixed paraffin-embedded (FFPE) tissue samples was used for tumor TCR sequencing. CDR1 is given as SQVTM and CDR2 as ANQGSEA, both from the germline V gene. Trimming at the junction amounts to 6 bases on V and 1 base on J, and the germline ends lie 12 bases apart. The CDR3 goes from the cysteine to the phenylalanine over 14 residues. Of all the DNA, just the CDR3 is kept, 42 bases in frame from base 1. Summary of the overall study and its limitations: The model for predicting response that combines TCR metrics with mutation burden needs to be validated in larger, independent patient cohorts. Clinical benefit was about 30 times more likely to be achieved by patients whose tumor T-cell fraction and clonality increased by week 13. Tumor T-cell fraction and clonality correlated with PD-L1 staining and CD8+ T-cell counts but not with mutational load. Among patients in the nivolumab-first arm (arm A), tumor TIL clonality before treatment was associated with response (P = .04). Small sample sizes and reduced statistical power limited the within-arm analyses of tumor T-cell fraction.

The immunoSEQ Assay was used to immunosequence TCRbeta CDR3 regions from genomic DNA. Before high-throughput sequencing, genomic DNA was amplified using bias-controlled multiplex PCR. On the authors' methods: To quantify the absolute abundance of each unique TCRbeta CDR3 region, the sequences were collapsed and filtered. Clonality, defined as 1 minus Pielou's evenness, was calculated using only productive rearrangements. To compute tumor T-cell fraction, TCRbeta template counts were normalized to usable DNA, with usable DNA estimated from several housekeeping genes. Clones with significantly greater frequencies in on-treatment versus baseline samples were identified using a previously published method. TCRdb took over this immuneACCESS table, retaining in-frame rearrangements with V and J assigned. Such tables are incomplete; in checked studies, under half of the missing clones stem from an unresolved V gene, and the remainder is unexplained. V, J and clone size reflect that table, while D and trimming were determined from the DNA. The sample table shows under 10,000 clones, and under 30% are seen once. The ten largest clones take up 5% to 6.5% of the sample.

The source was tumor tissue (inferred from file names), collected from a patient given nivolumab and ipilimumab in sequence. The sequence was collected from a human donor with melanoma. Recombination connected TRBV29-1 to TRBJ2-2; the best D guess is TRBD1, with 5 bases matching. Here is the DNA: TGCAGCGTAGCCCCGACAGTGAACACCGGGGAGCTGTTTTTT. Its coded protein is CSVAPTVNTGELFF.